The table lists the clone carrying this T cell receptor beta chain with a few counts. Its specificity is not known. This sample is part of a study of T-cell reconstitution after alpha-beta-depleted transplantation in children. Unique molecular identifiers were incorporated during preparation of the TCRbeta library. TCRdb re-called the PCR reads through MiXCR, storing one row per CDR3 protein. The repertoire includes over 200,000 distinct CDR3 sequences, around 9.2% of them detected once, and 35% sits in the top ten. The CDR3 runs 15 residues. Per germline, CDR1 KGHDR and CDR2 SFDVKD. V lost 4 bases to trimming and J lost 1 base, with 11 bases between them. Whole-study findings and limits: One year after transplant, T-cell counts and diversity came mostly from newly produced T cells.

The sample here was PBMCs, mostly from graft donor cells, taken 360 days after TCRalphabeta/CD19-depleted stem cell transplant. The TCR sequence derives from a male patient aged 2 to 9 who had a stem cell transplant for acute myeloid leukemia, so the T cells may come from the graft donor. This chain uses TRBV24-1 with TRBJ2-3; D might be TRBD2 (5 bases). The CDR3 DNA reads TGTGCCACCAGTGAAGGTTCGAGGGGCACAGATACGCAGTATTTT. It translates to CATSEGSRGTDTQYF.